These 11 T cell receptor beta chains came from one sample sequenced in a study of OX40 agonist ivuxolimab in advanced cancers. Measured with immunoSEQ multiplex PCR; TCRdb has only the in-frame clones, and not every one. The sample shows 55,000 to 90,000 clones, more than 80% of them seen only once. The input for sequencing was CD4+ or CD8+ T cells sorted from blood, taken in a trial of the OX40 agonist ivuxolimab. The receptors shown here come from an adult with an advanced solid tumor such as melanoma, head and neck, liver or kidney cancer.

The chain carries TRBV7-2 and TRBJ1-2; 8 nucleotides line up with TRBD1. This CDR3 has 14 amino acids. Trimming at V came to 6 bases and at J to 1 base, leaving 4 bases not matched to a gene. The germline V gene has CDR1 SGHTA and CDR2 FQGNSA. The CDR3 coding sequence is TGTGCCAGCAGTTCGACAGGGGTTAACTATGGCTACACCTTC. It specifies CASSSTGVNYGYTF. The full variable domain, with the rest looked up from reference TRBV7-2 and TRBJ1-2, is GAGVSQSPSNKVTEKGKDVELRCDPISGHTALYWYRQSLGQGLEFLIYFQGNSAPDKSGLPSDRFSAERTGGSVSTLTIQRTQQEDSAVYLCASSSTGVNYGYTFGSGTRLTVV.

This clone was seen only a few times. Other nucleotide sequences in the sample specify the same CDR3. V usage is TRBV18 and J usage is TRBJ1-6; weak D call: TRBD1 (5 bases). CDR3 length: 15 amino acids. Trimming left V 3 bases short and J 3 bases short, with 9 bases between. Germline-derived CDR1 and CDR2 are KGHSH and LQKENI. CDR3 in amino acids: CASSPQTDYNSPLHF. The CDR3, as DNA: TGTGCCAGCTCACCCCAGACAGACTATAATTCACCCCTCCACTTT.

The genes are TRBV6-1 and TRBJ2-2; D is undetermined. Germline V lookup: CDR1 MNHNS, CDR2 SASEGT. V lost 0 bases to trimming and J lost 5 bases, with 7 bases between them. This CDR3 is built from 14 residues. The CDR3 sequence: CASSEAVRTGELFF. Here the CDR3 DNA reads TGTGCCAGCAGTGAAGCGGTGCGAACCGGGGAGCTGTTTTTT.

This clone has only a few counts. The chain has TRBV4-2 and TRBJ1-3; D unresolved. Germline V gives CDR1 LGHNA, CDR2 YNFKEQ. Trimming stripped 0 bases from V and 1 base from J, with 10 bases between. The CDR3 consists of 16 residues. The DNA for the CDR3 is TGTGCCAGCAGCCAAGATATGGCGGAATCTGGAAACACCATATATTTT. Translated: CASSQDMAESGNTIYF.

The CDR3 coding sequence is TGTGCCAGCAGTGAGGGAGGGACAGGTGCTCGGAGGGATGAGCAGTTCTTC. Encoded protein: CASSEGGTGARRDEQFF. The V gene is TRBV2, the J gene TRBJ2-1; maybe TRBD1 (8 bases). The CDR3 extends over 17 amino acids. Germline V gene lookup returns CDR1 SNHLY and CDR2 FYNNEI. V was shortened by 3 bases and J by 8 bases, with 23 bases between the two germline ends.

CDR3 nucleotides: TGTGCCAGCAGCTCCCGTGGGGGCGGGAGCTCTGGAAACACCATATATTTT. It specifies CASSSRGGGSSGNTIYF. The chain is built from TRBV7-2 and TRBJ1-3; D perhaps matches TRBD1 (6 bases). This CDR3 has 17 residues. Germline V gene lookup returns CDR1 SGHTA and CDR2 FQGNSA. Trimming took 4 bases from V and 0 from J, leaving 16 bases between them.

The chain is built from TRBV7-8 and TRBJ2-3; D is unclear. Germline V gene data show CDR1 as SGHVS and CDR2 as FQNEAQ. The CDR3 is 13 residues long. Trimming took 0 bases from V and 5 from J, leaving 6 bases between them. Written as DNA, the CDR3 is TGTGCCAGCAGCTTAGCCACGGGAGATACGCAGTATTTT. This translates into CASSLATGDTQYF.

The CDR3 DNA is TGTGCCAGCACGGGAGAAGCGGGGGGGCAGAAGGAAGATACGCAGTATTTT. Protein: CASTGEAGGQKEDTQYF. The chain couples TRBV21-1 to TRBJ2-3; the table calls TRBD2, which could not be checked here. TRBV21-1 is classified as a pseudogene. The length of the CDR3 is 17 residues.

This chain joins TRBV7-9 and TRBJ2-5, with D tentatively TRBD2 (5 bases). Trimming removed 4 bases at V and 4 bases at J, with 13 bases between. Germline values: CDR1 SEHNR, CDR2 FQNEAQ (reference sequence). CDR3 size: 14 residues. CDR3 DNA: TGTGCCAGCAGCTCTCCATTACTAGGAGAGACCCAGTACTTC. Translated: CASSSPLLGETQYF.

The table lists this clone with a count of one. The J gene is TRBJ1-1, the V gene TRBV14; D gene unclear. Germline lookup yields CDR1 SGHDN and CDR2 FVKESK. With 4 bases removed from V and 0 bases from J, the gap between germline ends came to 6 bases. The CDR3 spans 13 residues. In DNA form, the CDR3 reads TGTGCCAGCAGCCCCCGATTGAACACTGAAGCTTTCTTT. It translates to CASSPRLNTEAFF.

This sequence joins TRBV6-1 and TRBJ2-1, with 12 bases fitting TRBD2. CDR1 and CDR2 from the germline V gene are MNHNS and SASEGT. Trimming at V came to 6 bases and at J to 8 bases, leaving 5 bases not matched to a gene. The CDR3 contains 14 residues. The CDR3: CASRLAGGVDEQFF. CDR3 DNA sequence: TGTGCCAGCAGACTAGCGGGGGGTGTGGATGAGCAGTTCTTC.